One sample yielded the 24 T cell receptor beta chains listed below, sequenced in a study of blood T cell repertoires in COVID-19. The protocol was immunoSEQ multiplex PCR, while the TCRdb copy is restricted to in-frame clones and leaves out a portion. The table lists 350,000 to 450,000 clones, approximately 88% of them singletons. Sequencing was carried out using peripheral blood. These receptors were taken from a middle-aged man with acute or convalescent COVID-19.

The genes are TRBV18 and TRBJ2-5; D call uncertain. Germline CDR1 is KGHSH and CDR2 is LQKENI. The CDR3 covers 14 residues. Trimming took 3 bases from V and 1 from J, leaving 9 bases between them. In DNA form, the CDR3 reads TGTGCCAGCTCACCCCGTACTTTCCAAGAGACCCAGTACTTC. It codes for CASSPRTFQETQYF.

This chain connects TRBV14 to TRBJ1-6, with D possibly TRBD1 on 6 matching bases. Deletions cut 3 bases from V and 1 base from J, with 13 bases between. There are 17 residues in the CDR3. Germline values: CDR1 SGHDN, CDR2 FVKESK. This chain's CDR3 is CASSQGEGVSYNSPLHF. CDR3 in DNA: TGTGCCAGCAGCCAGGGTGAGGGGGTTTCCTATAATTCACCCCTCCACTTT.

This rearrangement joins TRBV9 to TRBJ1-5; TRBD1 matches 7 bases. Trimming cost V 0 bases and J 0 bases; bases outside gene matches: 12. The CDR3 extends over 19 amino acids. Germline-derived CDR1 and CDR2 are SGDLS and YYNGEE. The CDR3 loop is CASSVGERGRRYSNQPQHF. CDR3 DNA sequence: TGTGCCAGCAGCGTAGGGGAAAGGGGGCGCAGATATAGCAATCAGCCCCAGCATTTT.

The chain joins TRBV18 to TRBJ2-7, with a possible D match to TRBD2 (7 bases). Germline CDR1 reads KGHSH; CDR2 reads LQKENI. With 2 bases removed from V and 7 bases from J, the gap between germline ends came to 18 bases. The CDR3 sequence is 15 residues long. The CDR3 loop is CASSPGSEGGREQYF. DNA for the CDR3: TGTGCCAGCTCACCAGGTTCAGAGGGGGGGCGTGAGCAGTACTTC.

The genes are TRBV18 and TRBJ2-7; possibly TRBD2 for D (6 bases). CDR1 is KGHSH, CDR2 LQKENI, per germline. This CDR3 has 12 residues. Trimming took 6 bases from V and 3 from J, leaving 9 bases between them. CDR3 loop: CASSGGNYEQYF. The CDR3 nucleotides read TGTGCCAGCTCTGGCGGGAACTACGAGCAGTACTTC.

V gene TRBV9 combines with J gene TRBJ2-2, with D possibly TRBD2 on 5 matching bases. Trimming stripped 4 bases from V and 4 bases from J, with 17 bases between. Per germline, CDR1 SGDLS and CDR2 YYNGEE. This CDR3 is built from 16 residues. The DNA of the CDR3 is TGTGCCAGCAGCTCCAAGTTCGGGATCCTCACCGGGGAGCTGTTTTTT. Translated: CASSSKFGILTGELFF.

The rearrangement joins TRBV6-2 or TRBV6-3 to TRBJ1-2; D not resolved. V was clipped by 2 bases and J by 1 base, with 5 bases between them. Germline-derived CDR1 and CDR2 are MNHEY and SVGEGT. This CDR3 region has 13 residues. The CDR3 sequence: CASSYNLNYGYTF. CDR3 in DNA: TGTGCCAGCAGTTACAATCTTAACTATGGCTACACCTTC.

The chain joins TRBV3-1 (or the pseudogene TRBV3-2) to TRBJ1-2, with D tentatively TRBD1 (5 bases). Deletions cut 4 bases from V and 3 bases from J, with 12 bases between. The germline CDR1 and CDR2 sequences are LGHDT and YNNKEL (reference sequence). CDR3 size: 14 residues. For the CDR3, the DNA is TGTGCCAGCAGCCGGACGACAGACTACTATGGCTACACCTTC. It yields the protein CASSRTTDYYGYTF.

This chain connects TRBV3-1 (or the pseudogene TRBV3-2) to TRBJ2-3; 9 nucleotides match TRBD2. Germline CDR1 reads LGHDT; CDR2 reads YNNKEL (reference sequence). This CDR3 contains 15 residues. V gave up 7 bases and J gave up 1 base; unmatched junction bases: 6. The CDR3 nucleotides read TGTGCCAGCACCCGGACTAGCGAGGGCACAGATACGCAGTATTTT. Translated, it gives CASTRTSEGTDTQYF.

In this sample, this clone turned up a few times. The CDR3 DNA follows: TGTGCCAGCAGTTTCGAGATTTCTCAGCCCCAGCATTTT. The encoded protein is CASSFEISQPQHF. The chain uses TRBV28 and TRBJ1-5; D gene unclear. Germline CDR1 is MDHEN and CDR2 is SYDVKM. V was shortened by 3 bases and J by 6 bases, with 9 bases between the two germline ends. This CDR3 spans 13 amino acids.

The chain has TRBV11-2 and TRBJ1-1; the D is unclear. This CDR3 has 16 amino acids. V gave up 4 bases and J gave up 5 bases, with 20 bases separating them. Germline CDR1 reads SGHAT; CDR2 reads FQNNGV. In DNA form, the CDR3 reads TGTGCCAGCAGCTCCGTTTTGGGTTGGGGAGGGACTGAAGCTTTCTTT. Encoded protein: CASSSVLGWGGTEAFF.

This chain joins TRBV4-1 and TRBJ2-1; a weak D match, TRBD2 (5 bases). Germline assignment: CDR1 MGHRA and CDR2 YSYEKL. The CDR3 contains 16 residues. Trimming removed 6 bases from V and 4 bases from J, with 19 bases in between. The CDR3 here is CASSRTPPPGYNEQFF. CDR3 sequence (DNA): TGCGCCAGCAGTCGCACTCCCCCCCCGGGATACAATGAGCAGTTCTTC.

CDR3 nucleotides: TGTGCCAGCAGTTCGACAGGGGCGACTGAAGCTTTCTTT. As protein: CASSSTGATEAFF. V is TRBV6-5 and J is TRBJ1-1; 8 bases fit TRBD1. There are 13 residues in the CDR3. After removal of 4 bases from V and 5 bases from J, the junction contained 3 bases not matched to a gene. Germline V lookup: CDR1 MNHEY, CDR2 SVGAGI.

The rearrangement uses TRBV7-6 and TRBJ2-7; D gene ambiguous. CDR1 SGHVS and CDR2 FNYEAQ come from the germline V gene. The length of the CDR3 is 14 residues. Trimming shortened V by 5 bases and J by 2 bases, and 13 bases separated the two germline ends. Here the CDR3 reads CASSHLQRPYEQYF. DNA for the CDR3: TGTGCCAGCAGCCACCTCCAGCGCCCCTACGAGCAGTACTTC.

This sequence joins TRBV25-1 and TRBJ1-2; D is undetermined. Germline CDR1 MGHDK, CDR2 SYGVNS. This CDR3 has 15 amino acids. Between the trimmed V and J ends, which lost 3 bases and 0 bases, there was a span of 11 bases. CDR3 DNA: TGTGCCAGCAGTGATATCACTATAGCTAACTATGGCTACACCTTC. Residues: CASSDITIANYGYTF.

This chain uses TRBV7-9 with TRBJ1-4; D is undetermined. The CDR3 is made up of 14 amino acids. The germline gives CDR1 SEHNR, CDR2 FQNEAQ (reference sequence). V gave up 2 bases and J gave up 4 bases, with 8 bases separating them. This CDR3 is CASSLNSFNEKLFF. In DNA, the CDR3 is TGTGCCAGCAGCTTAAACAGTTTTAATGAAAAACTGTTTTTT. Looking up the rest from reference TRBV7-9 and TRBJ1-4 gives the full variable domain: DTGVSQNPRHKITKRGQNVTFRCDPISEHNRLYWYRQTLGQGPEFLTYFQNEAQLEKSRLLSDRFSAERPKGSFSTLEIQRTEQGDSAMYLCASSLNSFNEKLFFGSGTQLSVL.

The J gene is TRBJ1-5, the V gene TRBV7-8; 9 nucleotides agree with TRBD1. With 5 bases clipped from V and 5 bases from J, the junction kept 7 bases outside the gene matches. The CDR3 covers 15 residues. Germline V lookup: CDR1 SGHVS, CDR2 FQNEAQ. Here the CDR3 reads CASSLYRGPDQPQHF. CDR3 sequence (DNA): TGTGCCAGCAGCCTATACAGGGGGCCTGATCAGCCCCAGCATTTT.

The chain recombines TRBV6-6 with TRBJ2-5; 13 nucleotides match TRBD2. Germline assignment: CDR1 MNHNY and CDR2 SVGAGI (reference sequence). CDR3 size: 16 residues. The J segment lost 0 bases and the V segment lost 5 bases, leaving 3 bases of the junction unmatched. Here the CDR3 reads CASSTGTSGDQETQYF. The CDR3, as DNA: TGTGCCAGCAGTACGGGGACTAGCGGGGACCAAGAGACCCAGTACTTC.

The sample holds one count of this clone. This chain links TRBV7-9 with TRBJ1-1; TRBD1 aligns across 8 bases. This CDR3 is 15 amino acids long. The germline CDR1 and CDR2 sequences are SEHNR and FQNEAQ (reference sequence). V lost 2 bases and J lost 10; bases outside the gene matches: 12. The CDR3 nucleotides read TGTGCCAGCAGCTTATCCGAGACAGGGGCATCAGGAGCTTTCTTT. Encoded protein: CASSLSETGASGAFF.

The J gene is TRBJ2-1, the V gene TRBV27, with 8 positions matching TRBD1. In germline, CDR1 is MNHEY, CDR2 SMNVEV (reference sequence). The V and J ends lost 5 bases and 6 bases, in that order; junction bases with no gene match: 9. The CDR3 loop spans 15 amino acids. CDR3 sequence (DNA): TGTGCCAGCAGTCCTTGGACAGGGCAGATCAATGAGCAGTTCTTC. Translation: CASSPWTGQINEQFF.

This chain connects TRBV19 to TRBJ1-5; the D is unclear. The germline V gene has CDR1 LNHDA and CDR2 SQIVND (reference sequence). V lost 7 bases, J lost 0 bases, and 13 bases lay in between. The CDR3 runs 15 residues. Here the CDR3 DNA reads TGTGCCAGTACCGCGGGGATTTATAGCAATCAGCCCCAGCATTTT. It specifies CASTAGIYSNQPQHF.

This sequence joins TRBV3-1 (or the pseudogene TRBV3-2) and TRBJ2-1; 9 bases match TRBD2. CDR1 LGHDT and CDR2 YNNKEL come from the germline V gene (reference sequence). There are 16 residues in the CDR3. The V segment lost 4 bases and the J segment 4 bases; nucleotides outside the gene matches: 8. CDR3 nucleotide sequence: TGTGCCAGCAGCCCCACGGGGACTAGCCTATACAATGAGCAGTTCTTC. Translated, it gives CASSPTGTSLYNEQFF.

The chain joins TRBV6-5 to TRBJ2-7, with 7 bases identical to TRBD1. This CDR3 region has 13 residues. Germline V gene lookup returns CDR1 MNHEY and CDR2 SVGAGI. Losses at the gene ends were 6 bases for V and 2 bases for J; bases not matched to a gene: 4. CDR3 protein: CASRNQGAYEQYF. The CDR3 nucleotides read TGTGCCAGCAGAAACCAGGGGGCCTACGAGCAGTACTTC.

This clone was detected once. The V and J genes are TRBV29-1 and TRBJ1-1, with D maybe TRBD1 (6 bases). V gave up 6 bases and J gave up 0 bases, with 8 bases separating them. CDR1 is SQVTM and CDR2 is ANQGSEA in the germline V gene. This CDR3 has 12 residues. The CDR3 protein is CSVGQMNTEAFF. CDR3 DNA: TGCAGCGTCGGACAGATGAACACTGAAGCTTTCTTT.